Sequencing of this T cell receptor beta chain was carried out in a study of T cells in localized non-small cell lung cancer. General study results and limits: For the top 100 tumor clones, a median about 57 also appeared in adjacent lung. Longer overall survival was linked to higher blood T cell density.

The germline CDR1 and CDR2 sequences are SGHKS and YYEKEE (reference sequence). V dropped 4 bases and J dropped 9; count of bases not matched to a gene: 8. This CDR3 has 15 amino acids. Sequencing used immunoSEQ multiplex PCR; TCRdb keeps in-frame clones, though not all of them. The repertoire holds roughly 70,000 clones, with approximately 87% as singletons. Points on this clone: What it binds is not known.

The chain carries TRBV5-5 and TRBJ1-6, with TRBD1 matching over 9 bases. Sequenced material: peripheral blood, taken before any cancer treatment. The TCR comes from a male donor aged 60 or over with stage III squamous cell lung carcinoma. The DNA for the CDR3 is TGTGCCAGCAGCGAGGGACAGGGATCTGGTTCACCCCTCCACTTT. Translating it yields CASSEGQGSGSPLHF.